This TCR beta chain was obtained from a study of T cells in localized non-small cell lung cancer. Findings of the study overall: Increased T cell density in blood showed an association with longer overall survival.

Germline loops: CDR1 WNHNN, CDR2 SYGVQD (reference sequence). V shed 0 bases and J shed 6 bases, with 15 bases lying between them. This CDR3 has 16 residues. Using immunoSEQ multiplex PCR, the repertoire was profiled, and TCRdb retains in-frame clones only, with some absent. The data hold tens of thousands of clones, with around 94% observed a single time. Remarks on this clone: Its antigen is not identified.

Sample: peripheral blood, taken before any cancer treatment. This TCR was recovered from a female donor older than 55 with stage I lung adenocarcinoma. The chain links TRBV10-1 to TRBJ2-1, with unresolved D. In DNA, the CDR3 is TGCGCCAGCAGTGAGTCGAGAGACCGCCTAGGCAATGAGCAGTTCTTC. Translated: CASSESRDRLGNEQFF.